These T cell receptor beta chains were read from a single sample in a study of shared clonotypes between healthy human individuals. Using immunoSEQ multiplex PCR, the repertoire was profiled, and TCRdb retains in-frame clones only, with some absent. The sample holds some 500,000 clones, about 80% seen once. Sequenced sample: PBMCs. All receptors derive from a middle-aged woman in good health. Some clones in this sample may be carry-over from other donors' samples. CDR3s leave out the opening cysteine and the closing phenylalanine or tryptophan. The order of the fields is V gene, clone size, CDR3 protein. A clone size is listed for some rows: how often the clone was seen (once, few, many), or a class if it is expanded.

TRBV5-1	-	ASSSGTTSDMQY
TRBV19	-	ASSRGSFYEQY
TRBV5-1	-	ASSFQALSSYNEQF
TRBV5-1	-	ASHRDTNYEQY
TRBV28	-	ASSIRQGAREQY
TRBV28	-	ASTSSRGLAGAAEQY
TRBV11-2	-	ASRQGVNTEAF
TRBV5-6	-	ASSPVSTDTQY
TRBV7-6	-	ASSPRMGGESNQPQH
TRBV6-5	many	ASSYAGTGLYEQY